Following are 3 T cell receptor beta chains from one sample sequenced in a study of blood T cells in healthy people across ages. Combining a sample-barcoded 5' primer with a J-beta primer mix, a second PCR ran for roughly 7 to 11 cycles. TCRdb called the 5' RACE reads again in MiXCR, with one record for every CDR3 protein. The sample has hundreds of thousands of distinct CDR3 sequences; roughly 26% are singletons. The sample was blood. These receptors were taken from a woman in her sixties or seventies in good health.

A few counts support this clonotype. V is TRBV18 and J is TRBJ2-5; unclear D gene. The CDR3 loop spans 14 amino acids. Germline CDR1 KGHSH, CDR2 LQKENI. Trimming removed 1 base from V and 3 bases from J, with 9 bases in between. The CDR3 DNA reads as TGTGCCAGCTCACCACGGGCGAGCGAAGAGACCCAGTACTTC. It codes for CASSPRASEETQYF.

The V gene is TRBV6-6, the J gene TRBJ2-3; no definite D call. V shed 1 base and J shed 5 bases, with 7 bases lying between them. The CDR3 consists of 13 residues. Germline V gene lookup returns CDR1 MNHNY and CDR2 SVGAGI (reference sequence). CDR3 nucleotides: TGTGCCAGCAGTTACTTGCAATTAGATACGCAGTATTTT. Amino acid sequence: CASSYLQLDTQYF.

Details on this clonotype: In this CDR3 the conserved last residue, phenylalanine or tryptophan, is missing, so a read error is likely. The rearrangement uses TRBV11-1 and TRBJ2-1, with D possibly matching TRBD2 (6 bases). The CDR3 is 16 amino acids. Germline V CDR1 and CDR2: SGHAT, FQDESV (reference sequence). Trimming cost V 5 bases and J 0 bases, with 14 bases left between them. CDR3 sequence: CASSVKAGSSYNEQFL. In DNA form, the CDR3 reads TGTGCCAGCAGCGTAAAAGCGGGTAGCTCCTACAATGAGCAGTTCCTC.